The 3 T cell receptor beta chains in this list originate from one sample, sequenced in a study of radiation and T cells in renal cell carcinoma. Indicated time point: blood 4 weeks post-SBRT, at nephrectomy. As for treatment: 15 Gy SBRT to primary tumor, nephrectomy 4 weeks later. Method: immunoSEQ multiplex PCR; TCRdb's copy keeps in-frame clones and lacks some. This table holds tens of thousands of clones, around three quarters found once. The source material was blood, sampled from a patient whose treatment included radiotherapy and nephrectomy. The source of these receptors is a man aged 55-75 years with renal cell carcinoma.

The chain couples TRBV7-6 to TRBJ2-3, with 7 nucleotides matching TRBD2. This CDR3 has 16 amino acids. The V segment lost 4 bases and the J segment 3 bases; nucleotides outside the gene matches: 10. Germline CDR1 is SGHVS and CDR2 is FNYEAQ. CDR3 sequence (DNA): TGTGCCAGCAGCTCCTCCGGGCGGGGGATAACAGATACGCAGTATTTT. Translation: CASSSSGRGITDTQYF. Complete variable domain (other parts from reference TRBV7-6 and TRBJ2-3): GAGVSQSPRYKVTKRGQDVALRCDPISGHVSLYWYRQALGQGPEFLTYFNYEAQQDKSGLPNDRFSAERPEGSISTLTIQRTEQRDSAMYRCASSSSGRGITDTQYFGPGTRLTVL.

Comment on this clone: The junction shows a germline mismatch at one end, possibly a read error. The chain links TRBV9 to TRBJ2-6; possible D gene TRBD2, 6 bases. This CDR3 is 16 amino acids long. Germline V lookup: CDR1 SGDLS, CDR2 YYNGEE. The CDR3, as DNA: TGTGCCAGCAGCGTAGACCGGCGAGGAGGGGCCAACGTCCCGACTTTC. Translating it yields CASSVDRRGGANVPTF.

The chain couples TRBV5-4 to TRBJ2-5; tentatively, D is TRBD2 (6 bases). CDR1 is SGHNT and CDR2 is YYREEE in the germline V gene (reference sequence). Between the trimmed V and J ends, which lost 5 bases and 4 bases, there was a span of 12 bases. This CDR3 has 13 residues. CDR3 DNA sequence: TGTGCCAGCAGGGTGGAGGGGCGAGAGACCCAGTACTTC. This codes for CASRVEGRETQYF. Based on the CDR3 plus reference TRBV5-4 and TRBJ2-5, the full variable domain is ETGVTQSPTHLIKTRGQQVTLRCSSQSGHNTVSWYQQALGQGPQFIFQYYREEENGRGNFPPRFSGLQFPNYSSELNVNALELDDSALYLCASRVEGRETQYFGPGTRLLVL.